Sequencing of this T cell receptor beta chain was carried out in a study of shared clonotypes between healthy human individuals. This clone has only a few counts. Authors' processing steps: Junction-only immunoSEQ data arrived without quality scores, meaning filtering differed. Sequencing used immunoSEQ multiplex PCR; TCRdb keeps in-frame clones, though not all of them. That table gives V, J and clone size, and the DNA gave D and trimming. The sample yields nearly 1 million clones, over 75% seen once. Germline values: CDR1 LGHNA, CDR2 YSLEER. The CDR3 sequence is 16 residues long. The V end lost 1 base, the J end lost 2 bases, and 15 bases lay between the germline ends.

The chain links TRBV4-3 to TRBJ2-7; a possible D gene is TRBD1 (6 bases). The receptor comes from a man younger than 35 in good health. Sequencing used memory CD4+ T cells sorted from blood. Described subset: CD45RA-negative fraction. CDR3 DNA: TGCGCCAGCAGCCAAGTCGTACTAGGGGGTACCTACGAGCAGTACTTC. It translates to CASSQVVLGGTYEQYF.